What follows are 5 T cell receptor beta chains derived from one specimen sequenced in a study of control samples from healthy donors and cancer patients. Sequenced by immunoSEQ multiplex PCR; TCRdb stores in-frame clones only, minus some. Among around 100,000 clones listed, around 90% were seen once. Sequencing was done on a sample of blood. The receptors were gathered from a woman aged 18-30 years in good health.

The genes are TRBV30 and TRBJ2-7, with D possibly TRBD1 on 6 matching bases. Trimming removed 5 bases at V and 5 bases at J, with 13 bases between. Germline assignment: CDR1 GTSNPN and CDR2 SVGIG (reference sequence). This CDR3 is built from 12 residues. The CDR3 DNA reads TGTGCCTGGGGATTACAGGGTAACGAGCAGTACTTC. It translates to CAWGLQGNEQYF.

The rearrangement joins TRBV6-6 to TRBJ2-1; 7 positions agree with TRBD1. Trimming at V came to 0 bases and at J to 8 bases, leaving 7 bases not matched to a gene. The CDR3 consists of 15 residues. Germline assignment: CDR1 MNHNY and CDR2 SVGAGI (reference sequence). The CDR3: CASSYSAQGVYEQFF. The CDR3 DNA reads TGTGCCAGCAGTTACTCGGCTCAGGGGGTCTATGAGCAGTTCTTC.

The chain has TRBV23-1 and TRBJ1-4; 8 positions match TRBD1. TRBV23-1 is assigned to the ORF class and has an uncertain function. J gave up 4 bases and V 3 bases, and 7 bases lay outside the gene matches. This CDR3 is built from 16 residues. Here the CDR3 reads CASSQGQVTGNEKLFF. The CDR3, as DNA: TGCGCCAGCAGTCAGGGACAGGTAACGGGTAATGAAAAACTGTTTTTT.

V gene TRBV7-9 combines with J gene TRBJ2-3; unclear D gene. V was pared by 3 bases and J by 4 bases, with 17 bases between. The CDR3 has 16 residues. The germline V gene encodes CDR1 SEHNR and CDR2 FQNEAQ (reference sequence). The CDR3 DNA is TGTGCCAGCAGCTTTTGGGCACTGGACGGCGCAGATACGCAGTATTTT. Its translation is CASSFWALDGADTQYF.

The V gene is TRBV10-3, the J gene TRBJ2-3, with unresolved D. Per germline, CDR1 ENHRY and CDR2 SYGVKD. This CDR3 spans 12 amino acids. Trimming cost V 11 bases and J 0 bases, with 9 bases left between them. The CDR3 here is CAAYSSTDTQYF. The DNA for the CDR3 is TGTGCCGCCTATAGTAGCACAGATACGCAGTATTTT.